Presented here are 12 T cell receptor beta chains from one specimen sequenced in a study of shared clonotypes between healthy human individuals. Measured with immunoSEQ multiplex PCR; TCRdb has only the in-frame clones, and not every one. Among 1.5 million to 1.9 million clones listed, roughly 98% were seen once. Source material: naive CD4+ T cells sorted from blood. Subset noted: CD45RA+ positively selected. The receptors stem from a young man in good health.

The chain joins TRBV9 to TRBJ1-3; TRBD1 agrees at 7 bases. CDR3 length: 15 residues. The germline CDR1 and CDR2 sequences are SGDLS and YYNGEE. After removal of 1 base from V and 2 bases from J, the junction contained 3 bases not matched to a gene. The CDR3 reads CASSVRTGPGNTIYF. The DNA of the CDR3 is TGTGCCAGCAGCGTACGGACAGGACCTGGAAACACCATATATTTT.

As regards this clone: Other DNA sequences in this specimen translate into the identical CDR3. The chain combines TRBV5-1 with TRBJ2-7, with TRBD1 identical over 9 bases. The germline CDR1 and CDR2 sequences are SGHRS and YFSETQ. Unmatched junction bases numbered 1, after V lost 6 bases and J lost 3 bases. This CDR3 is built from 12 residues. CDR3 bases: TGCGCCAGCACGGGACAGGGCTACGAGCAGTACTTC. Translated, it gives CASTGQGYEQYF.

The J gene is TRBJ2-1, the V gene TRBV27; no clear D gene. The CDR3 contains 14 residues. Per germline, CDR1 MNHEY and CDR2 SMNVEV (reference sequence). Trimming cost V 3 bases and J 9 bases, with 15 bases left between them. The CDR3 is CASSFHELVGEQFF. CDR3 nucleotide sequence: TGTGCCAGCAGTTTCCACGAACTCGTGGGTGAGCAGTTCTTC.

This rearrangement joins TRBV5-1 to TRBJ2-3; 13 bases are shared with TRBD2. Looked up from germline, CDR1 is SGHRS and CDR2 is YFSETQ. This CDR3 spans 16 amino acids. V dropped 4 bases and J dropped 1; count of bases not matched to a gene: 3. The CDR3 nucleotides are TGCGCCAGCAGCAAACTAGCGGGAGGGGGCACAGATACGCAGTATTTT. Translation: CASSKLAGGGTDTQYF.

V and J are TRBV18 and TRBJ2-1; D ambiguous. This CDR3 has 13 residues. Trimming stripped 3 bases from V and 5 bases from J, with 8 bases between. Germline CDR1 is KGHSH and CDR2 is LQKENI. Here the CDR3 reads CASSPGPDNEQFF. The CDR3 DNA sequence: TGTGCCAGCTCACCTGGGCCCGACAATGAGCAGTTCTTC.

The CDR3: CASSSGAPTDTQYF. In DNA, the CDR3 is TGTGCCAGCAGCTCCGGGGCCCCCACAGATACGCAGTATTTT. The V gene is TRBV5-4, the J gene TRBJ2-3; D is perhaps TRBD1 or TRBD2 (5 bases each). The CDR3 totals 14 residues. Trimming removed 3 bases at V and 2 bases at J, with 10 bases between. Germline V gene sequence: CDR1 SGHNT, CDR2 YYREEE (reference sequence).

The chain links TRBV9 to TRBJ1-1; 11 bases agree with TRBD1. Germline CDR1 is SGDLS and CDR2 is YYNGEE. V trimming: 3 bases; J trimming: 5 bases; junction bases outside the gene matches: 12. The CDR3 has 17 residues. The CDR3 reads CASSEKSSDRGRTEAFF. In DNA, the CDR3 is TGTGCCAGCAGCGAAAAATCCTCGGACAGGGGGCGTACTGAAGCTTTCTTT.

The chain has TRBV29-1 and TRBJ2-1, with D possibly matching TRBD2 (5 bases). Germline V gene sequence: CDR1 SQVTM, CDR2 ANQGSEA. CDR3 size: 14 residues. The V end was cut by 3 bases, the J end by 12 bases, with 21 bases between. The CDR3 spells CSVEGRGRAIPQFF. The CDR3 DNA reads as TGCAGCGTTGAGGGCCGAGGGCGGGCAATTCCGCAGTTCTTC.

The chain carries TRBV19 and TRBJ2-2; D tentatively reads TRBD1 or TRBD2 (5 bases each). CDR1 and CDR2 from the germline V gene are LNHDA and SQIVND (reference sequence). This CDR3 is built from 14 residues. V gave up 1 base and J gave up 10 bases, with 13 bases separating them. The CDR3 sequence: CASSIAGTKKELFF. CDR3 nucleotides: TGTGCCAGTAGTATAGCGGGGACCAAGAAGGAGCTGTTTTTT.

The V call is TRBV5-1, the J call TRBJ2-6; the D gene is possibly TRBD2 (6 bases). The CDR3 extends over 15 amino acids. Deletions cut 1 base from V and 3 bases from J, with 8 bases between. The germline V gene encodes CDR1 SGHRS and CDR2 YFSETQ. CDR3 region: CASSLLGGGANVLTF. As DNA, the CDR3 is TGCGCCAGCAGCTTGTTGGGAGGTGGGGCCAACGTCCTGACTTTC.

The V call is TRBV15, the J call TRBJ2-3, with no clear D. V was shortened by 6 bases and J by 4 bases, with 5 bases between the two germline ends. The CDR3 has 11 amino acids. Germline loops: CDR1 LNHNV, CDR2 YYDKDF (reference sequence). CDR3 bases: TGTGCCACCAGGGGCGCAGATACGCAGTATTTT. Translated: CATRGADTQYF.

The CDR3 reads CASSQDLLRTDTQYF. The CDR3 DNA reads TGCGCCAGCAGCCAAGATCTCCTCCGCACAGATACGCAGTATTTT. This sequence joins TRBV4-3 and TRBJ2-3; D ambiguous. With 0 bases removed from V and 1 base from J, the gap between germline ends came to 8 bases. CDR3 length equals 15 residues. The germline V gene encodes CDR1 LGHNA and CDR2 YSLEER.